One and the same sample provided the 17 T cell receptor beta chains below, sequenced in a study of T-cell reconstitution after alpha-beta-depleted transplantation in children. Unique molecular identifiers were incorporated when the TCRbeta library was constructed. TCRdb reanalysed the PCR reads using MiXCR and keeps one entry per CDR3 protein. The profile shows about 590,000 distinct CDR3 sequences, 10% to 15% of them singletons. The source was PBMCs, mostly from graft donor cells, collected 360 days after TCRalphabeta/CD19-depleted stem cell transplant. The source is a male patient aged 5 to 17 who had a stem cell transplant for acute myeloid leukemia, so the T cells may come from the graft donor.

There are many counts of this clonotype. The DNA of the CDR3 is TGTGCCTGGAGAATGGCGGGAGGGAGCACAGATACGCAGTATTTT. This codes for CAWRMAGGSTDTQYF. The V and J genes are TRBV30 and TRBJ2-3; 9 nucleotides match TRBD2. The V gene's germline CDR1 is GTSNPN and CDR2 SVGIG (reference sequence). The CDR3 length is 15 residues. With 3 bases clipped from V and 0 bases from J, the junction kept 4 bases outside the gene matches.

This clonotype was detected ten times or more. The J gene is TRBJ2-1, the V gene TRBV20-1; 11 nucleotides agree with TRBD2. Germline V lookup: CDR1 DFQATT, CDR2 SNEGSKA (reference sequence). V was clipped by 0 bases and J by 0 bases; unmatched bases: 22. The CDR3 contains 23 residues. The CDR3 loop reads CSARDWGGRPVTSGSSSYNEQFF. CDR3 coding DNA: TGCAGTGCTAGAGATTGGGGGGGTCGACCCGTAACTAGCGGGAGTAGCTCCTACAATGAGCAGTTCTTC.

The chain joins TRBV5-8 to TRBJ1-2, with D unclear. The V end lost 4 bases, the J end lost 1 base, and 11 bases lay between the germline ends. Germline CDR1 and CDR2: SGHTS and YDEGEE. CDR3 length equals 14 residues. DNA for the CDR3: TGTGCCAGCAGCCTTTCACAGATTAACTATGGCTACACCTTC. Encoded protein: CASSLSQINYGYTF.

This sequence joins TRBV28 and TRBJ1-3; D gene unclear. V lost 1 base, J lost 7 bases, and 5 bases lay in between. Germline V gives CDR1 MDHEN, CDR2 SYDVKM. This CDR3 has 12 residues. CDR3 bases: TGTGCCAGCAGTTTATCCCCGAACACCATATATTTT. Translation gives CASSLSPNTIYF.

CDR3: CASSPRGGGRSNTGELFF. CDR3 nucleotides: TGTGCCAGCAGTCCCCGGGGTGGCGGGAGGTCAAACACCGGGGAGCTGTTTTTT. The chain is built from TRBV2 and TRBJ2-2; 8 bases are a match to TRBD2. CDR1 and CDR2 from the germline V gene are SNHLY and FYNNEI. V shed 5 bases, J shed 2 bases, and the junction held 13 bases outside the gene matches. The CDR3 consists of 18 residues.

The genes are TRBV29-1 and TRBJ2-3; 11 nucleotides agree with TRBD1. CDR1 is SQVTM and CDR2 is ANQGSEA in the germline V gene. CDR3 length: 14 amino acids. The CDR3 DNA reads TGCACCCCCGGGAGGGACAGGGGGACAGATACGCAGTATTTT. It specifies CTPGRDRGTDTQYF.

This clonotype was detected many times. This rearrangement joins TRBV5-1 to TRBJ2-5; D gene uncertain. Germline CDR1 SGHRS, CDR2 YFSETQ. CDR3 size: 13 residues. The V end lost 0 bases, the J end lost 0 bases, and 3 bases lay between the germline ends. The CDR3 DNA follows: TGCGCCAGCAGCTTGGAGTACCAAGAGACCCAGTACTTC. Encoded protein: CASSLEYQETQYF.

This chain uses TRBV30 with TRBJ1-2, with TRBD1 matching over 8 bases. Germline V gene lookup returns CDR1 GTSNPN and CDR2 SVGIG (reference sequence). The CDR3 length is 14 residues. V trimming: 4 bases; J trimming: 1 base; junction bases outside the gene matches: 5. For the CDR3, the DNA is TGTGCCTGGACCACCGGACAGGGTAACTATGGCTACACCTTC. Amino acid sequence: CAWTTGQGNYGYTF. Based on the CDR3 plus reference TRBV30 and TRBJ1-2, the full variable domain is SQTIHQWPATLVQPVGSPLSLECTVEGTSNPNLYWYRQAAGRGLQLLFYSVGIGQISSEVPQNLSASRPQDRQFILSSKKLLLSDSGFYLCAWTTGQGNYGYTFGSGTRLTVV.

V gene TRBV7-9 combines with J gene TRBJ2-7; no firm D call. Between the trimmed V and J ends, which lost 4 bases and 10 bases, there was a span of 17 bases. The CDR3 loop spans 13 amino acids. Germline CDR1 is SEHNR and CDR2 is FQNEAQ (reference sequence). CDR3 sequence (DNA): TGTGCCAGCAGCTCTCGAAACTTGGGTGGACAGTACTTC. Residues: CASSSRNLGGQYF.

This clonotype was counted between two and nine times. The V call is TRBV29-1, the J call TRBJ2-7; TRBD2 matches at 7 bases. The length of the CDR3 is 15 residues. J gave up 2 bases and V 3 bases, and 10 bases lay outside the gene matches. Germline lookup yields CDR1 SQVTM and CDR2 ANQGSEA. The CDR3 nucleotides read TGCAGCGTTGATCAGGGCGGGAGTGAAACCTACGAGCAGTACTTC. It specifies CSVDQGGSETYEQYF.

This chain joins TRBV7-9 and TRBJ1-1; D remains unclear. From germline, CDR1 is SEHNR and CDR2 FQNEAQ (reference sequence). The V and J ends lost 4 bases and 0 bases respectively, with 15 bases between them. This CDR3 region has 16 residues. CDR3 bases: TGTGCCAGCAGCTACCCCTTGGAGGGCCTGAACACTGAAGCTTTCTTT. This sequence encodes CASSYPLEGLNTEAFF.

This chain links TRBV29-1 with TRBJ2-3; maybe TRBD1 (6 bases). This CDR3 spans 17 amino acids. V lost 0 bases, J lost 2 bases, and 18 bases lay in between. Germline CDR1 reads SQVTM; CDR2 reads ANQGSEA. This CDR3 reads CSVEDLLDSRVTDTQYF. The CDR3 bases are TGCAGCGTTGAAGACCTACTGGACAGTCGAGTCACAGATACGCAGTATTTT.

The table lists this clonotype with many counts. This rearrangement joins TRBV14 to TRBJ2-7, with 9 nucleotides matching TRBD1. V lost 4 bases, J lost 6 bases, and 4 bases stayed unmatched. Per the germline V gene, CDR1 is SGHDN and CDR2 is FVKESK. The CDR3 runs 13 residues. CDR3 amino acids: CASSLGTGSEQYF. CDR3 nucleotides: TGTGCCAGCAGCCTCGGGACAGGGAGCGAGCAGTACTTC.

The chain is built from TRBV28 and TRBJ2-1; perhaps D is TRBD1 or TRBD2 (5 bases each). CDR1 and CDR2 (germline): MDHEN, SYDVKM. The CDR3 has 16 residues. Trimming took off 1 base at V and 6 bases at J, with 16 bases between the two ends. CDR3 coding DNA: TGTGCCAGCAGTTTATTCCGGGACCGGGTCGGCAATGAGCAGTTCTTC. Its translation: CASSLFRDRVGNEQFF.

This clonotype appeared a few times. The V and J genes are TRBV28 and TRBJ2-1; 14 bases fit TRBD2. Germline-derived CDR1 and CDR2 are MDHEN and SYDVKM. Trimming cost V 8 bases and J 8 bases; bases outside gene matches: 8. The CDR3 is 15 amino acids. The CDR3 loop is CASSWTSGRIYEQFF. In nucleotides, the CDR3 is TGTGCCAGCTCTTGGACTAGCGGGAGGATCTATGAGCAGTTCTTC.

Ten or more counts support this clonotype. This sequence joins TRBV2 and TRBJ1-5, with D unclear. The CDR3 has 19 residues. CDR1 is SNHLY and CDR2 is FYNNEI in the germline V gene. Trimming cost V 8 bases and J 1 base, with 27 bases left between them. This CDR3 is CASAPLPGWADQSNQPQHF. As DNA, the CDR3 is TGTGCCAGCGCTCCATTGCCGGGATGGGCGGACCAAAGCAATCAGCCCCAGCATTTT.

V usage is TRBV6-7 and J usage is TRBJ2-1, with 9 bases that match TRBD2. TRBV6-7 is labeled an ORF, and its function is uncertain. Germline trimming cut 0 bases from V and 5 bases from J; bases unmatched to any gene: 11. The CDR3 runs to 18 residues. The CDR3 coding sequence is TGTGCCAGCAGTTACTCGAGGGAGCGGGAGGACCGGCACAATGAGCAGTTCTTC. This gives the protein CASSYSREREDRHNEQFF.